One sample yielded the 23 T cell receptor beta chains listed below, sequenced in a study of tumor and adjacent non-tumor tissue in lung cancer. A modified ARM-PCR protocol with three rounds of nested PCR amplified TCRbeta. TCRdb re-called the multiplex PCR reads with MiXCR, one entry per CDR3 protein. Of some 77,000 distinct CDR3 sequences in the sample, approximately 71% are singletons; the top ten hold about 12%. No cell sorting was done before RNA was extracted from the tissue. Sequencing input: lung tumor tissue. The receptors originated from a woman in her seventies with non-small cell lung cancer.

Remarks on this clonotype: One end of the junction is discordant with germline, which a read error may explain. The V call is TRBV12-3 or TRBV12-4, the J call TRBJ2-3; TRBD2 matches 7 bases. The CDR3 covers 14 residues. The CDR3 is CASRLAGGTESQYF. In DNA, the CDR3 is TGTGCCAGCAGGTTAGCGGGTGGCACAGAATCGCAGTATTTT.

With regard to this clonotype: A much larger clonotype is one base distant, so this may be a read error. This chain joins TRBV5-1 and TRBJ2-2; 7 nucleotides align to TRBD1. V was pared by 4 bases and J by 3 bases, with 9 bases of the junction left unmatched. Germline V gene sequence: CDR1 SGHRS, CDR2 YFSETQ. This CDR3 spans 16 amino acids. Written as DNA, the CDR3 is TGCGCCAGCAGCCACTCGACAGGGAAGCACACCGGGGAGCTGTTTTTT. Amino acids: CASSHSTGKHTGELFF.

As to this clonotype: A junction end diverges from the germline sequence, so it may reflect a read error. V and J are TRBV19 and TRBJ2-7; 11 bases agree with TRBD2. Per germline, CDR1 LNHDA and CDR2 SQIVND (reference sequence). This CDR3 has 14 residues. Here the CDR3 reads CASRLTSGKGDQYF. CDR3 nucleotide sequence: TGTGCCAGTAGACTGACTAGCGGGAAAGGCGATCAGTATTTC.

About this clonotype itself: At one boundary the junction diverges from the germline segment, which might be a read error. J is TRBJ2-2 and V is TRBV2; the D gene is possibly TRBD2 (5 bases). CDR3 length: 15 amino acids. Germline values: CDR1 SNHLY, CDR2 FYNNEI. This CDR3 reads CASSWGEVLPGELFF. Here the CDR3 DNA reads TGCGCCAGCAGTTGGGGAGAAGTGCTTCCCGGGGAGCTGTTTTTT.

Concerning this clonotype itself: Relative to the germline gene, one junction end is altered; a read error may explain this. CDR3 DNA sequence: TGCTGTGCTAGCAAAGCATCTAGCACAGATACGCAGTATTTT. Its protein is CCASKASSTDTQYF. The rearrangement links TRBV20-1 to TRBJ2-3, with a possible D match to TRBD2 (5 bases). The CDR3 is 14 amino acids. Germline CDR1 DFQATT, CDR2 SNEGSKA (reference sequence).

Remarks on this clonotype: Its ends do not fully match the called genes, so a read error is possible. The chain links TRBV10-2 to TRBJ2-3; 8 nucleotides agree with TRBD1. The CDR3 sequence is 15 residues long. The germline V gene has CDR1 WSHSY and CDR2 SAAADI. The CDR3 loop reads CASRISDLGTGTQYF. The CDR3 DNA is TGCGCCAGCAGGATATCGGACCTCGGGACAGGTACGCAGTATTTT.

In the case of this clonotype: A read error may produce the germline difference seen at one junction end. The rearrangement links TRBV11-1 to TRBJ2-1, with TRBD2 matching 9 bases. The CDR3 is 14 amino acids. The germline CDR1 and CDR2 sequences are SGHAT and FQDESV (reference sequence). CDR3 in amino acids: CASSPREGSYDQFF. DNA for the CDR3: TGTGCCAGTAGCCCGCGGGAGGGCAGCTATGATCAGTTCTTC.

This clonotype ranks as medium-sized. The V and J genes are TRBV20-1 and TRBJ2-2; 9 nucleotides agree with TRBD1. V gave up 3 bases and J gave up 4 bases; unmatched junction bases: 6. The germline gives CDR1 DFQATT, CDR2 SNEGSKA (reference sequence). The CDR3 loop spans 15 amino acids. The chain's CDR3 is CSARVGQGVTGELFF. The CDR3, as DNA: TGCAGTGCTAGGGTGGGACAGGGCGTCACCGGGGAGCTGTTTTTT.

Details on this clonotype: At one boundary the junction diverges from the germline segment, which might be a read error. The J gene is TRBJ1-1, the V gene TRBV10-2; D unclear. The CDR3 loop spans 16 amino acids. Germline V gene sequence: CDR1 WSHSY, CDR2 SAAADI. CDR3 in DNA: TGCGCCAGCAGTGAGTCACCGGAAATTACGAGCACTGAATCTTTCTTT. Protein sequence: CASSESPEITSTESFF.

About this clonotype: One junction end disagrees with the germline gene, perhaps due to a read error. J is TRBJ2-5 and V is TRBV5-1, with D uncertain. This CDR3 is built from 14 residues. CDR1 and CDR2 from the germline V gene are SGHRS and YFSETQ. The CDR3: CTSSLVSLVETQYF. In DNA form, the CDR3 reads TGCACCAGCAGCTTGGTATCCCTCGTAGAGACCCAGTACTTC.

As for this clonotype: The junction does not match germline at one end; this may be a read error. The chain's CDR3 is CVSSESLTYEQFF. CDR3 nucleotides: TGTGTCAGCAGTGAATCGTTGACCTACGAGCAGTTCTTC. The chain has TRBV6-1 and TRBJ2-7; D unclear. The last part of the DNA fits TRBJ2-1 better; the J call may be wrong. The CDR3 loop spans 13 amino acids. CDR1 and CDR2 (germline): MNHNS, SASEGT.

Comment on this clonotype: The conserved phenylalanine or tryptophan is not found at the CDR3 terminus, so this likely reflects a read error. The DNA is omitted, as the CDR3 cannot be located on it reliably, and the CDR3 follows TCRdb's listing. The chain employs TRBV6-1 and TRBJ2-2; the table's D call of TRBD1 was not tested on the DNA. The CDR3 numbers 10 amino acids, ends counted. In germline, CDR1 is MNHNS, CDR2 SASEGT. CDR3 residues: CASRNSTTRG.

Details on this clonotype: Given a much more abundant clone one base away, this may be a read error. A read error is likely, as this CDR3 ends without the conserved phenylalanine or tryptophan. This chain uses TRBV20-1 with TRBJ2-2; 9 bases line up with TRBD2. This CDR3 is built from 18 residues. Germline values: CDR1 DFQATT, CDR2 SNEGSKA (reference sequence). The trim removed 0 bases at V and 6 bases at J, leaving 14 bases unmatched. This chain's CDR3 is CSARDLLQAGGPSGELFI. In DNA, the CDR3 is TGCAGTGCTAGAGATCTTCTACAGGCGGGAGGGCCCTCCGGGGAGCTGTTTATT.

This clonotype occurred a few times. Sequence at one end of the junction differs from germline and may be a read error. The chain is built from TRBV6-5 and TRBJ1-3; the D is unclear. Germline CDR1 and CDR2: MNHEY and SVGAGI. The CDR3 runs 14 residues. The CDR3 sequence: CASRRDTSGNTTYF. The CDR3 DNA sequence: TGTGCCAGCAGGCGGGATACCTCTGGAAACACCACATATTTT.

About this clonotype itself: Compared with germline, one end of the junction differs, possibly owing to a read error. V and J are TRBV4-2 and TRBJ2-7, with 7 bases identical to TRBD2. Germline CDR1 is LGHNA and CDR2 is YNFKEQ. The CDR3 spans 22 residues. The CDR3 sequence: CASSQVFIRLLAELPSSYEQYF. CDR3 nucleotides: TGTGCCAGCAGCCAAGTTTTCATCAGATTGCTAGCGGAATTACCGAGCTCCTACGAGCAATACTTC.

In the case of this clonotype: One end of the junction varies from germline; a read error may be responsible. Written as DNA, the CDR3 is TGTGCCGGCAGTTTCGGACAGGGCTACGAGCATTACTTC. Translating gives CAGSFGQGYEHYF. This chain connects TRBV12-3 or TRBV12-4 to TRBJ2-7, with 8 bases that match TRBD1. The CDR3 contains 13 residues.

CDR3 amino acids: CAGPAGDRENTDTQYF. The CDR3 DNA is TGCGCAGGCCCCGCGGGGGACAGGGAAAACACAGATACGCAGTATTTT. The chain recombines TRBV4-1 with TRBJ2-3; the match to TRBD1 covers 9 bases. The CDR3 is made up of 16 amino acids. In germline, CDR1 is MGHRA, CDR2 YSYEKL.

Note on this clonotype: One end of the junction is discordant with germline, which a read error may explain. The chain combines TRBV4-1 with TRBJ1-4; the match to TRBD1 covers 7 bases. This CDR3 contains 16 residues. In germline, CDR1 is MGHRA, CDR2 YSYEKL. The CDR3 here is CAISQEATGENEKLFF. DNA of the CDR3: TGCGCCATCAGCCAAGAAGCTACAGGGGAAAATGAAAAACTGTTTTTT.

This clonotype was seen many times. Relative to the germline gene, one junction end is altered; a read error may explain this. The J gene is TRBJ1-5, the V gene TRBV20-1; TRBD1 matches 9 bases. Germline V gene lookup returns CDR1 DFQATT and CDR2 SNEGSKA (reference sequence). This CDR3 contains 14 residues. CDR3: CSARDRTGVQPQRF. As DNA, the CDR3 is TGCAGTGCTAGGGACAGGACAGGGGTTCAGCCCCAGCGTTTT.

As to this clonotype: The junction departs from the called germline gene at one end, perhaps through a read error. The V and J genes are TRBV29-1 and TRBJ2-1, with TRBD2 matching 9 bases. This CDR3 is 13 amino acids long. Germline values: CDR1 SQVTM, CDR2 ANQGSEA. The CDR3 loop is CSVKREDRTELFF. In nucleotides, the CDR3 is TGCAGCGTTAAGCGGGAGGACCGGACTGAGCTGTTCTTC.

With respect to this clonotype: Compared with germline, one end of the junction differs, possibly owing to a read error. J is TRBJ2-7 and V is TRBV7-8, with TRBD2 matching 7 bases. The CDR3 length is 15 residues. Germline lookup yields CDR1 SGHVS and CDR2 FQNEAQ. The CDR3 protein is CVSSFLAAEAGEQYF. The CDR3 bases are TGTGTCAGCAGCTTCCTAGCGGCAGAGGCTGGGGAGCAGTATTTC.

This clonotype was observed many times. The chain carries TRBV10-2 and TRBJ2-7; TRBD1 is a possible D gene (5 bases). The CDR3 runs 14 residues. CDR1 is WSHSY and CDR2 is SAAADI in the germline V gene. The V and J ends lost 5 bases and 6 bases respectively, with 17 bases between them. CDR3 DNA: TGCGCCAGCAGTTCCTGGGGCCTTACAGGCGAGCAGTACTTC. Translation gives CASSSWGLTGEQYF.

This clonotype was counted ten times or more. The chain has TRBV5-1 and TRBJ1-1; D possibly corresponds to TRBD1 (6 bases). CDR1 and CDR2 from the germline V gene are SGHRS and YFSETQ. The CDR3 totals 14 residues. V gave up 2 bases and J gave up 1 base, with 9 bases separating them. CDR3 region: CASSLQGQNTEAFF. The CDR3 DNA reads TGCGCCAGCAGCTTACAGGGACAGAACACTGAAGCTTTCTTT.